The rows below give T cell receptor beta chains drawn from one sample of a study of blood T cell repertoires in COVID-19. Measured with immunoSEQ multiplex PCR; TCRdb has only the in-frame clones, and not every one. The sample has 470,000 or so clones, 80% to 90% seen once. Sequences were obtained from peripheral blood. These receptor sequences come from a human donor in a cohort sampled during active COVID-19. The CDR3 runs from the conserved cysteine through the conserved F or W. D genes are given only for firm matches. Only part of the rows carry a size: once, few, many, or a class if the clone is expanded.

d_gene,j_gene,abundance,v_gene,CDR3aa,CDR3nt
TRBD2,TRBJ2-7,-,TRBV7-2,CASSLERPGLVSYEQYF,TGTGCCAGCAGCTTAGAACGGCCGGGACTAGTCTCCTACGAGCAGTACTTC
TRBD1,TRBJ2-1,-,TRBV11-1,CASSQAGGGYNEQFF,TGTGCCAGCAGCCAGGCAGGGGGCGGTTACAATGAGCAGTTCTTC
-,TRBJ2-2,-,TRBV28,CASSRGTRNAGELFF,TGTGCCAGCAGCCGGGGGACTCGGAATGCCGGGGAGCTGTTTTTT
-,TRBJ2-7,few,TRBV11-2,CASSLTGGYEQYF,TGTGCCAGCAGCTTAACTGGCGGCTACGAGCAGTACTTC
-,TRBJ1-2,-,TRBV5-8,CASSWDIGYTF,TGTGCCAGCAGCTGGGACATTGGCTACACCTTC
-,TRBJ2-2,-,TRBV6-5,CATAFQGTGELFF,TGTGCCACCGCGTTCCAGGGCACCGGGGAGCTGTTTTTT
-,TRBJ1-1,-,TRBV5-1,CASSGLRGGTEAFF,TGCGCCAGCAGCGGCTTGAGGGGAGGTACTGAAGCTTTCTTT
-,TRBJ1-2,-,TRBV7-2,CASSPRTAYGYTF,TGTGCCAGCAGCCCTCGGACAGCCTATGGCTACACCTTC
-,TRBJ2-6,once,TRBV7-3,CASSLIPFIRGAPGANVLTF,TGTGCCAGCAGCTTAATCCCCTTCATCCGGGGGGCGCCCGGGGCCAACGTCCTGACTTTC
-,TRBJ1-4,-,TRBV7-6,CASSPLATNEKLFF,TGTGCCAGCAGCCCACTAGCAACTAATGAAAAACTGTTTTTT
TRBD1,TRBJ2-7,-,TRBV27,CASSLRGTGGIYEQYF,TGTGCCAGCAGTTTAAGGGGCACAGGGGGCATTTACGAGCAGTACTTC
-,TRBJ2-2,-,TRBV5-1,CASSFSGTETGELFF,TGCGCCAGCAGCTTTTCCGGGACTGAGACCGGGGAGCTGTTTTTT
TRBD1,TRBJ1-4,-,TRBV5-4,CASSTRQGADEKLFF,TGTGCCAGCAGTACCCGACAGGGTGCGGATGAAAAACTGTTTTTT
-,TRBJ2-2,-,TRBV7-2,CASSPYRDTGELFF,TGTGCCAGCAGCCCTTACAGGGACACCGGGGAGCTGTTTTTT
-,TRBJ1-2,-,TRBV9,CASSALQSVYGYTF,TGTGCCAGCAGCGCCTTACAGAGTGTCTATGGCTACACCTTC
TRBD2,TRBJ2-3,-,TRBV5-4,CASSRGTSGYTDTQYF,TGTGCCAGCAGCCGCGGGACTAGCGGGTACACAGATACGCAGTATTTT
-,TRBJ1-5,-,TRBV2,CASSEALQFNQPQHF,TGTGCCAGCAGTGAAGCGTTGCAGTTCAATCAGCCCCAGCATTTT
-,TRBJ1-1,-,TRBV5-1,CASSLDRAMNTEAFF,TGCGCCAGCAGCTTGGACAGGGCCATGAACACTGAAGCTTTCTTT
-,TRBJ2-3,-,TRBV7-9,CASLLAQSTDTQYF,TGTGCCAGCCTGTTAGCGCAAAGCACAGATACGCAGTATTTT
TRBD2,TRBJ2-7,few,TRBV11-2,CASSLGGLAGYEQYF,TGTGCCAGCAGCTTAGGGGGACTAGCGGGCTACGAGCAGTACTTC
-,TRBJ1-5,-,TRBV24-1,CATSGTGTSSNQPQHF,TGTGCCACCAGTGGAACAGGGACCTCGAGCAATCAGCCCCAGCATTTT
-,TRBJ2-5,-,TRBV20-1,CSASPEETQYF,TGCAGTGCTAGTCCCGAGGAGACCCAGTACTTC
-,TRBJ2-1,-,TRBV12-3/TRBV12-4,CASSLGSREQFF,TGTGCCAGCAGTTTAGGGTCGCGGGAGCAGTTCTTC
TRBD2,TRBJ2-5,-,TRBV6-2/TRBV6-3,CASSFVPGLAGGPQETQYF,TGTGCCAGCAGTTTCGTCCCGGGACTAGCGGGAGGACCCCAAGAGACCCAGTACTTC
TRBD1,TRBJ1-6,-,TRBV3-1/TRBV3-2,CASSQNRQGVSPLHF,TGTGCCAGCAGCCAAAATAGACAGGGGGTCTCACCCCTCCACTTT
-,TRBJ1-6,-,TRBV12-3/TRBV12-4,CASSLTGRTPLHF,TGTGCCAGCAGTTTAACGGGTAGGACACCCCTCCACTTT
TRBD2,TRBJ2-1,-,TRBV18,CASSRAGVGMNEQFF,TGTGCCAGCTCCCGCGCGGGGGTAGGTATGAATGAGCAGTTCTTC
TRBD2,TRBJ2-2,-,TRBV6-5,CAGGGRWENTGELFF,TGTGCCGGCGGGGGAAGGTGGGAGAACACCGGGGAGCTGTTTTTT
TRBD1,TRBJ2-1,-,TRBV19,CASSLGQGWNEQFF,TGTGCCAGTAGCCTCGGACAGGGATGGAATGAGCAGTTCTTC
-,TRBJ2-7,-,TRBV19,CARTVVRCGPGCSYEQYF,TGTGCCAGGACAGTGGTTCGTTGCGGCCCAGGTTGCTCCTACGAGCAGTACTTC
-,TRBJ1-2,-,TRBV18,CASSPQGSDGYTF,TGTGCCAGCTCACCCCAGGGGTCCGACGGCTACACCTTC
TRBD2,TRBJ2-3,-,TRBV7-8,CASSLVRTSVTDTQYF,TGTGCCAGCAGCTTAGTAAGGACTAGCGTTACAGATACGCAGTATTTT
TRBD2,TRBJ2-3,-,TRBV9,CASSLTSGRALDTQYF,TGTGCCAGCAGCTTGACTAGCGGGAGGGCCTTAGATACGCAGTATTTT
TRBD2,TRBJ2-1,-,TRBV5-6,CASSFGLAGRGNEQFF,TGTGCCAGCAGCTTCGGACTAGCGGGACGAGGGAATGAGCAGTTCTTC
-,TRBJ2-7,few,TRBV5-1,CASSLVSTESYEQYF,TGCGCCAGCAGCTTGGTGTCGACAGAAAGTTACGAGCAGTACTTC
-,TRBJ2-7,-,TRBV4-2,CASSQDPTRSYEQYF,TGTGCCAGCAGCCAAGATCCGACTAGGTCCTACGAGCAGTACTTC
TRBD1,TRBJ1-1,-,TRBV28,CASSLISGQGNTEAFF,TGTGCCAGCAGTTTAATTTCGGGACAGGGGAACACTGAAGCTTTCTTT